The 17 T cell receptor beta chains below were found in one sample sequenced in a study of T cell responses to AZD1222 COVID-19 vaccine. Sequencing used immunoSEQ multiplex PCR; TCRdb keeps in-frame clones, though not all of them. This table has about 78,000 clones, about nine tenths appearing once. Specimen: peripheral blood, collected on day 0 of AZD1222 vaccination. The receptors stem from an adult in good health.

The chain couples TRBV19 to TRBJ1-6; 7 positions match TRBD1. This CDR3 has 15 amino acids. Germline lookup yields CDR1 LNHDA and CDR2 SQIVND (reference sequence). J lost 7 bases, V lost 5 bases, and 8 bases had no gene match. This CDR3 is CASSPMTGRNSPLHF. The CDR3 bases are TGTGCCAGTAGTCCCATGACAGGGAGGAATTCACCCCTCCACTTT.

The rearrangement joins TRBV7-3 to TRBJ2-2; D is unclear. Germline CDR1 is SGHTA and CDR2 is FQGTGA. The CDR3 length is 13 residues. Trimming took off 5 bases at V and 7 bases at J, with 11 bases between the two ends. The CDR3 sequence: CASSLKNSGELFF. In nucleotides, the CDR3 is TGTGCCAGCAGCCTAAAGAATAGCGGGGAGCTGTTTTTT.

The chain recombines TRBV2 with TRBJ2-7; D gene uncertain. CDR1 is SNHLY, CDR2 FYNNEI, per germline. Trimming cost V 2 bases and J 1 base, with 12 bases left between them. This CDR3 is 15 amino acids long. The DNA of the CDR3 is TGTGCCAGCAGTGAAATGGCAGGATTGTCCTACGAGCAGTACTTC. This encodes CASSEMAGLSYEQYF. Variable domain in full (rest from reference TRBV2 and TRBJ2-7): EPEVTQTPSHQVTQMGQEVILRCVPISNHLYFYWYRQILGQKVEFLVSFYNNEISEKSEIFDDQFSVERPDGSNFTLKIRSTKLEDSAMYFCASSEMAGLSYEQYFGPGTRLTVT.

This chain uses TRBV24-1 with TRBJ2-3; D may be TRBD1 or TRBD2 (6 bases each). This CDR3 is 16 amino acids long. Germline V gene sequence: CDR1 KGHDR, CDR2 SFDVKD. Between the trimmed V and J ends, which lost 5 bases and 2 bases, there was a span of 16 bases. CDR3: CATSGAGRGHTDTQYF. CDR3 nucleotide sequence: TGTGCCACCAGTGGCGCTGGCCGGGGGCACACAGATACGCAGTATTTT.

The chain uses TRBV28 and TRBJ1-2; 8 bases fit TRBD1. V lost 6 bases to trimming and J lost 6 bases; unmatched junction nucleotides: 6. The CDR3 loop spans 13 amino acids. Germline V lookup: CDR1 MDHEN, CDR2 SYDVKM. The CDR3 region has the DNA TGTGCCAGCAGCAATCAGGGGGCACATGGCTACACCTTC. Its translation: CASSNQGAHGYTF.

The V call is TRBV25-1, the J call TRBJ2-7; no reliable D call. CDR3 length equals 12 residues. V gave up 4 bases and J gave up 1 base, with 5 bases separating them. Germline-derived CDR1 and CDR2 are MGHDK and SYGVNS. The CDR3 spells CASSGGSYEQYF. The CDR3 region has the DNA TGTGCCAGCAGTGGGGGATCCTACGAGCAGTACTTC.

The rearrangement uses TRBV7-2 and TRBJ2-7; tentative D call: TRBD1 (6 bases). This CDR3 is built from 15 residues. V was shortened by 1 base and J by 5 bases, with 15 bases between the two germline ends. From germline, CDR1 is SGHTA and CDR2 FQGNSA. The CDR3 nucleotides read TGTGCCAGCAGCTTAGGCAGGCAGGGGCGGAACGAGCAGTACTTC. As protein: CASSLGRQGRNEQYF. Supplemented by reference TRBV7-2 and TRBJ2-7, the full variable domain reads GAGVSQSPSNKVTEKGKDVELRCDPISGHTALYWYRQSLGQGLEFLIYFQGNSAPDKSGLPSDRFSAERTGGSVSTLTIQRTQQEDSAVYLCASSLGRQGRNEQYFGPGTRLTVT.

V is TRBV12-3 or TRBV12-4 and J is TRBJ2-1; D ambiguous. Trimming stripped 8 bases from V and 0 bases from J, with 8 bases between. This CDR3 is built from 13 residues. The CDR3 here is CASGPSSYNEQFF. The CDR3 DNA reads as TGTGCCAGCGGTCCCAGCTCCTACAATGAGCAGTTCTTC.

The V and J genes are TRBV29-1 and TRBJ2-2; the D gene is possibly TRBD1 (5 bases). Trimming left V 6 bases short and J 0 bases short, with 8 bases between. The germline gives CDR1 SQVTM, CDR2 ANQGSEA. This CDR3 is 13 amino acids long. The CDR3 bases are TGCAGCGTGGACACCTCGAACACCGGGGAGCTGTTTTTT. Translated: CSVDTSNTGELFF.

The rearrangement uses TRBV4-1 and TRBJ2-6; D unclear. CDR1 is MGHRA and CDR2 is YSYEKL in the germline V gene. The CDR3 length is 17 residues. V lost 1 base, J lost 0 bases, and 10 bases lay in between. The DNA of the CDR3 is TGCGCCAGCAGCCAAGCGTTGGCAGGCTCTGGGGCCAACGTCCTGACTTTC. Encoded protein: CASSQALAGSGANVLTF.

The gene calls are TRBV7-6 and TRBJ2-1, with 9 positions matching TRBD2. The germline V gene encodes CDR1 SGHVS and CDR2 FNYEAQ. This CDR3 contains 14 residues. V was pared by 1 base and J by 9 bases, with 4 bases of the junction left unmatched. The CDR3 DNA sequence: TGTGCCAGCAGCTTAGGGGGACTAGCTGTTGAGCAGTTCTTC. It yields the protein CASSLGGLAVEQFF.

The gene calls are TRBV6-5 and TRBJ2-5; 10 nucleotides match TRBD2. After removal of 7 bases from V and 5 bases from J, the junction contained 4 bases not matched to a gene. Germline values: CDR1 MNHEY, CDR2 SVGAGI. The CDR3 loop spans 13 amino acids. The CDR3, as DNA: TGTGCCAGCAAGCGGGAGGGCCGGGAGACCCAGTACTTC. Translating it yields CASKREGRETQYF.

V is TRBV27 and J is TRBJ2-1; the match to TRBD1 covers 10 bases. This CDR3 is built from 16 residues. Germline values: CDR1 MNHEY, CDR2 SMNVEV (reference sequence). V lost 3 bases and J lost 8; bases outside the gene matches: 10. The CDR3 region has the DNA TGTGCCAGCAGTTTTGGGGGGACAGGGGTTTTTTATGAGCAGTTCTTC. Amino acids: CASSFGGTGVFYEQFF.

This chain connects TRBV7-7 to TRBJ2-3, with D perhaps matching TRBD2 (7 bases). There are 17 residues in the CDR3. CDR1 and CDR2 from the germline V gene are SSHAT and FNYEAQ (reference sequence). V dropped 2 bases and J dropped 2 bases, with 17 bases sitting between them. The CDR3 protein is CASSLKPGGRTTDTQYF. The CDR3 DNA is TGTGCCAGCAGCTTAAAGCCCGGGGGGCGAACCACAGATACGCAGTATTTT.

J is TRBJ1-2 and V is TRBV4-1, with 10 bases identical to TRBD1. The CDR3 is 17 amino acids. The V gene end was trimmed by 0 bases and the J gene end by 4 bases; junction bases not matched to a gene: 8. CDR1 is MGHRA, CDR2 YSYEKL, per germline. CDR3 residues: CASSQELRTGGVYGYTF. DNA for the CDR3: TGCGCCAGCAGCCAAGAACTACGGACAGGGGGTGTCTATGGCTACACCTTC.

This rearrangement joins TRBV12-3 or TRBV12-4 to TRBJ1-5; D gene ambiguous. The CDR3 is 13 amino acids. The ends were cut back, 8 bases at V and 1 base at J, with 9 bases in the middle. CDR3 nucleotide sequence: TGTGCCAGCCGTCTGGTGAGCAATCAGCCCCAGCATTTT. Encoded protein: CASRLVSNQPQHF.

This CDR3 reads CASSSAAVEQYF. The CDR3 nucleotides read TGTGCCAGCAGCTCTGCGGCGGTAGAGCAGTACTTC. The V call is TRBV11-3, the J call TRBJ2-7; D is ambiguous. V lost 4 bases, J lost 7 bases, and 11 bases lay in between. In germline, CDR1 is SGHNT, CDR2 YENEEA. This CDR3 comprises 12 residues.